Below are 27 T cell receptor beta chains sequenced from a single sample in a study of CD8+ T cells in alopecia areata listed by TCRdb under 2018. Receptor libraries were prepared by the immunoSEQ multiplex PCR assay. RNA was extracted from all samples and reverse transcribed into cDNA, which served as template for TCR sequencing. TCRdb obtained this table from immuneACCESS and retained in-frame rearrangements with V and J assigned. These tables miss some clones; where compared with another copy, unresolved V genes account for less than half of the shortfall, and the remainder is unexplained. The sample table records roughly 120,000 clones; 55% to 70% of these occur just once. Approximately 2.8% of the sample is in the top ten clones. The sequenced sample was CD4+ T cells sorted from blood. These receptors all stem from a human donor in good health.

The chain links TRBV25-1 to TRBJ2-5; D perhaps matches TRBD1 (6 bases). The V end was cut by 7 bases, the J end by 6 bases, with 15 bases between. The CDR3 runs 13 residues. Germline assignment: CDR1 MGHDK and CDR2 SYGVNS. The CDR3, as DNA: TGTGCCAGCACCCCCGGACAGAAGAAGACCCAGTACTTC. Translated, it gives CASTPGQKKTQYF. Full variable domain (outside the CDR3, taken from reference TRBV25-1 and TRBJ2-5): EADIYQTPRYLVIGTGKKITLECSQTMGHDKMYWYQQDPGMELHLIHYSYGVNSTEKGDLSSESTVSRIRTEHFPLTLESARPSHTSQYLCASTPGQKKTQYFGPGTRLLVL.

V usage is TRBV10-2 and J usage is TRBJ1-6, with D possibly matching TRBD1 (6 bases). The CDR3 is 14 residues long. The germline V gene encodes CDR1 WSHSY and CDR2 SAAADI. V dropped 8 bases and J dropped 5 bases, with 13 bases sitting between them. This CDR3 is CASARWTDNSPLHF. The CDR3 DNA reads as TGCGCCAGCGCCCGGTGGACAGATAATTCACCCCTCCACTTT.

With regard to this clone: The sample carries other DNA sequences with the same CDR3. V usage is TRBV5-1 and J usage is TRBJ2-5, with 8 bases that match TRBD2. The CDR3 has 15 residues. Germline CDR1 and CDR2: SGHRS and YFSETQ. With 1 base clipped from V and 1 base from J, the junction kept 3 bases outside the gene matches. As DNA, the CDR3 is TGCGCCAGCAGCTTGACGGGGGGGCCCCAAGAGACCCAGTACTTC. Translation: CASSLTGGPQETQYF.

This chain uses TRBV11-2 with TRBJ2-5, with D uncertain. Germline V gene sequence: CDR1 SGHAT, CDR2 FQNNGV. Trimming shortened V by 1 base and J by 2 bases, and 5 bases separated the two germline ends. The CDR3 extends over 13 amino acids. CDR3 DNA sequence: TGTGCCAGCAGCTTAGTTCTGCAAGAGACCCAGTACTTC. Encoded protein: CASSLVLQETQYF.

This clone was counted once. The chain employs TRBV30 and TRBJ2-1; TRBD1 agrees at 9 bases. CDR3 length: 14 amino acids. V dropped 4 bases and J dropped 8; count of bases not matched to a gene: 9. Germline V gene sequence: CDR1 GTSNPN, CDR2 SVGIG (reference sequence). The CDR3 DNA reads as TGTGCCTGGAAGGGGACAGGGATTCCCCATGAGCAGTTCTTC. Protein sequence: CAWKGTGIPHEQFF.

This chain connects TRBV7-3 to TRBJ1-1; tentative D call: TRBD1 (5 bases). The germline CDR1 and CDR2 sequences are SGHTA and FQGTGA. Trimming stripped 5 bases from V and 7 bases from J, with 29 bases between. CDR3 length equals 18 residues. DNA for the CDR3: TGTGCCAGCAGCCCCTCGGGAGGGGTTGTCGGGACCGGGGGTGAAGCTTTCTTT. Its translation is CASSPSGGVVGTGGEAFF.

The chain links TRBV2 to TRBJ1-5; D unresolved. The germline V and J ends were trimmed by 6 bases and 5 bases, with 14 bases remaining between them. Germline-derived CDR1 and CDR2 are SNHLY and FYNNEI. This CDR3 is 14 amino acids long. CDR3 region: CASREGAIDQPQHF. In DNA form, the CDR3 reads TGTGCCAGCAGGGAGGGCGCGATTGATCAGCCCCAGCATTTT.

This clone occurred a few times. In nucleotides, the CDR3 is TGTGCCAGCAGCCGGAACAGGGTTAAAGAGACCCAGTACTTC. It is translated as CASSRNRVKETQYF. This rearrangement joins TRBV7-2 to TRBJ2-5; the D gene is possibly TRBD1 (6 bases). This CDR3 contains 14 residues. The germline V gene encodes CDR1 SGHTA and CDR2 FQGNSA. Trimming pared 5 bases from V and 3 bases from J, leaving 13 bases between. The full variable domain, in which reference TRBV7-2 and TRBJ2-5 provide the parts outside the CDR3, is GAGVSQSPSNKVTEKGKDVELRCDPISGHTALYWYRQSLGQGLEFLIYFQGNSAPDKSGLPSDRFSAERTGGSVSTLTIQRTQQEDSAVYLCASSRNRVKETQYFGPGTRLLVL.

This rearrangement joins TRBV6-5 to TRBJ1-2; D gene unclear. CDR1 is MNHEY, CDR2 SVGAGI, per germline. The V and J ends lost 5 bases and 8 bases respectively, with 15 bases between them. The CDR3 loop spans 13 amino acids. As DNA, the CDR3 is TGTGCCAGCAGTGGAGCCTTACCCCCGGGCTACACCTTC. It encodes CASSGALPPGYTF.

Here the CDR3 reads CASSQETGRPNEQYF. The CDR3 nucleotides read TGTGCCAGCAGCCAAGAGACCGGGAGACCCAACGAGCAGTACTTC. The rearrangement joins TRBV4-2 to TRBJ2-7, with D maybe TRBD2 (6 bases). Germline CDR1 is LGHNA and CDR2 is YNFKEQ. With 0 bases removed from V and 5 bases from J, the gap between germline ends came to 14 bases. The CDR3 is made up of 15 amino acids.

The CDR3 DNA reads as TGTGCCAGCAGTGAGGGAGGGAGGGATACGCAGTATTTT. This gives the protein CASSEGGRDTQYF. The V and J genes are TRBV27 and TRBJ2-3; 7 bases map to TRBD2. The V gene end was trimmed by 5 bases and the J gene end by 6 bases; junction bases not matched to a gene: 5. Per germline, CDR1 MNHEY and CDR2 SMNVEV (reference sequence). This CDR3 spans 13 amino acids.

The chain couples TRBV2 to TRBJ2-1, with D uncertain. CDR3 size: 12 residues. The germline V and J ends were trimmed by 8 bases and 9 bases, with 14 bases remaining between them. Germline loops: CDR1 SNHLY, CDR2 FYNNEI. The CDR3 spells CASHRTFSEQFF. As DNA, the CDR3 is TGTGCCAGCCACCGCACGTTTAGTGAGCAGTTCTTC.

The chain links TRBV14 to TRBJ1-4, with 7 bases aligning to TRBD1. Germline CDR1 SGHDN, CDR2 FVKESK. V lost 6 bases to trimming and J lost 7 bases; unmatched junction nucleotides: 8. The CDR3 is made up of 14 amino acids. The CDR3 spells CASRNSWDSEKLFF. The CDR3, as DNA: TGTGCCAGCAGGAACTCCTGGGACAGTGAAAAACTGTTTTTT.

The DNA of the CDR3 is TGCAGCGTTGACGGGGGCCTAGAGACCCAGTACTTC. Its translation is CSVDGGLETQYF. V and J are TRBV29-1 and TRBJ2-5; D could derive from TRBD1 or TRBD2 (6 bases each). In germline, CDR1 is SQVTM, CDR2 ANQGSEA. The CDR3 is 12 amino acids. V was trimmed by 3 bases and J by 4 bases, leaving 9 bases between them.

CDR3 nucleotides: TGTGCCAGCAGCTTGCCGGCAGAGCGGGGGAGGGAGCAGTACTTC. This encodes CASSLPAERGREQYF. This chain connects TRBV5-4 to TRBJ2-7; 8 bases agree with TRBD2. CDR1 and CDR2 from the germline V gene are SGHNT and YYREEE (reference sequence). The CDR3 sequence is 15 residues long. J was trimmed by 7 bases and V by 1 base; bases with no gene match: 10.

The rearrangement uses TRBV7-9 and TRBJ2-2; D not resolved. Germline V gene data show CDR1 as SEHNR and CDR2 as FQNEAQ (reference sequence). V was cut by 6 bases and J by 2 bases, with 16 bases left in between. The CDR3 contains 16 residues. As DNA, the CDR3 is TGTGCCAGCAGACCACTCGGGCAGAGAAACACCGGGGAGCTGTTTTTT. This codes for CASRPLGQRNTGELFF.

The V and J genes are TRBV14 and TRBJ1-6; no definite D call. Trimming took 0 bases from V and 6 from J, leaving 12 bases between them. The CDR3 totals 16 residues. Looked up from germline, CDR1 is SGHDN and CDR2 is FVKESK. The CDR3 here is CASSQESLRINSPLHF. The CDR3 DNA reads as TGTGCCAGCAGCCAAGAGTCCCTAAGGATTAATTCACCCCTCCACTTT.

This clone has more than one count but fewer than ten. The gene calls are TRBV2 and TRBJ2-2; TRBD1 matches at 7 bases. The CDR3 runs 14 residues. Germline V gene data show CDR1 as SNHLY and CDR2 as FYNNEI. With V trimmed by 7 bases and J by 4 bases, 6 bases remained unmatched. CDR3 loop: CASKTGTVTGELFF. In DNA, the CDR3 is TGTGCCAGCAAAACCGGGACAGTCACCGGGGAGCTGTTTTTT.

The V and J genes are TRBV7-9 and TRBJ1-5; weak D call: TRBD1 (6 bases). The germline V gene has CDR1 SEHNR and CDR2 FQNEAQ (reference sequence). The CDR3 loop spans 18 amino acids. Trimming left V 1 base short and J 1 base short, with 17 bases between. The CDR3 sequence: CASSLGRGGIGSNQPQHF. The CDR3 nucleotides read TGTGCCAGCAGCTTAGGCAGAGGGGGAATTGGCAGCAATCAGCCCCAGCATTTT.

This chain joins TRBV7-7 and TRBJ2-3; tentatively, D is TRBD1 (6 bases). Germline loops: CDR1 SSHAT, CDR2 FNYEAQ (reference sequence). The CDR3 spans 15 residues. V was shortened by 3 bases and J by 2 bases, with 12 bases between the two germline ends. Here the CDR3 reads CASSLGAGFTDTQYF. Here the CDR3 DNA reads TGTGCCAGCAGCTTGGGGGCAGGGTTCACAGATACGCAGTATTTT.

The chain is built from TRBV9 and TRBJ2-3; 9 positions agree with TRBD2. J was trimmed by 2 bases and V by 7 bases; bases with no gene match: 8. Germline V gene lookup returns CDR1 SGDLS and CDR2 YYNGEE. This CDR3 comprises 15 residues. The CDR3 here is CASAGVAGVTDTQYF. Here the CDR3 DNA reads TGTGCCAGCGCCGGAGTAGCGGGGGTCACAGATACGCAGTATTTT.

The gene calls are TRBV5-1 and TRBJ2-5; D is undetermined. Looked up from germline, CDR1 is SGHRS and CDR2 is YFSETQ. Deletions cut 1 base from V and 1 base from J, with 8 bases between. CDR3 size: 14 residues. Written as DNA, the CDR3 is TGCGCCAGCAGCTTGTTTCCAGGCCAAGAGACCCAGTACTTC. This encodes CASSLFPGQETQYF.

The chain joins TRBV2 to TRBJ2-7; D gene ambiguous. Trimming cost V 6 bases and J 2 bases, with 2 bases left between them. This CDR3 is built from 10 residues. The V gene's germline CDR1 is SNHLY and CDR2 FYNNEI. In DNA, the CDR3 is TGTGCCAGCAGGACCTACGAGCAGTACTTC. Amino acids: CASRTYEQYF.

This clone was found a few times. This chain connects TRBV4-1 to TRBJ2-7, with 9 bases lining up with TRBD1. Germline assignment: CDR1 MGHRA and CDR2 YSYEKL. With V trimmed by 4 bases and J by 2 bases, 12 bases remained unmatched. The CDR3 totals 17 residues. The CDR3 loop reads CASSRRPRDRDPYEQYF. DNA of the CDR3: TGCGCCAGCAGCCGTCGTCCGAGGGACAGGGACCCCTACGAGCAGTACTTC.

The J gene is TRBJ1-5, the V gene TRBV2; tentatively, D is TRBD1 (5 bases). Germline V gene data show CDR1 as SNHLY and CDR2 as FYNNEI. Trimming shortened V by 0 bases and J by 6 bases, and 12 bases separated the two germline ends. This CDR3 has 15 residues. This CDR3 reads CASSEAPGGGQPQHF. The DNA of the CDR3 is TGTGCCAGCAGTGAAGCGCCGGGGGGTGGTCAGCCCCAGCATTTT.

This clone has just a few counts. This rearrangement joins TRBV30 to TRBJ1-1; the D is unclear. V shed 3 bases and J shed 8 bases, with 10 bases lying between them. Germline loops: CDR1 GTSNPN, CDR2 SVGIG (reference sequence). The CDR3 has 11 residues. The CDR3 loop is CAWSPGLEAFF. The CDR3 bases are TGTGCCTGGAGCCCTGGACTAGAAGCTTTCTTT.

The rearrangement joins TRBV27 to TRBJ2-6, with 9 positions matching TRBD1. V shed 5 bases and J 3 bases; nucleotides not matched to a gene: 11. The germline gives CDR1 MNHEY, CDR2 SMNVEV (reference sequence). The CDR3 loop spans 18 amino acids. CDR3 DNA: TGTGCCAGCAGTCGGTCTGGGACAGGGAGACGTGGGGCCAACGTCCTGACTTTC. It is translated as CASSRSGTGRRGANVLTF. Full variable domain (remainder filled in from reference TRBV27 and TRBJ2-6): EAQVTQNPRYLITVTGKKLTVTCSQNMNHEYMSWYRQDPGLGLRQIYYSMNVEVTDKGDVPEGYKVSRKEKRNFPLILESPSPNQTSLYFCASSRSGTGRRGANVLTFGAGSRLTVL.